This T cell receptor beta chain was sequenced in a study of T cell responses to AZD1222 COVID-19 vaccine. General study findings and limits: Spike-wide coverage was observed for vaccine-associated CD4 TCRs, with dominant responses at 160-218 and 743-854. Two AZD1222 doses significantly raised spike-specific TCR breadth and depth over controls. In all cases, repertoires were sampled only after the peak T cell response.

The CDR3 is 14 amino acids. Germline V gives CDR1 SGDLS, CDR2 YYNGEE. J gave up 10 bases and V 3 bases, and 4 bases lay outside the gene matches. Turning to this clone: Its antigen remains unidentified.

Some clones are missing from TCRdb's copy, which holds only in-frame ones; the method was immunoSEQ multiplex PCR. This table holds about 150,000 clones, 92% found once. V and J are TRBV9 and TRBJ1-6, with TRBD1 identical over 10 bases. The receptor was isolated from an adult who received the AZD1222 COVID-19 vaccine. This specimen consisted of peripheral blood, obtained 28 days after the second AZD1222 dose. The CDR3 protein is CASSAGTGVSPLHF. CDR3 bases: TGTGCCAGCAGCGCCGGGACAGGGGTCTCACCCCTCCACTTT.